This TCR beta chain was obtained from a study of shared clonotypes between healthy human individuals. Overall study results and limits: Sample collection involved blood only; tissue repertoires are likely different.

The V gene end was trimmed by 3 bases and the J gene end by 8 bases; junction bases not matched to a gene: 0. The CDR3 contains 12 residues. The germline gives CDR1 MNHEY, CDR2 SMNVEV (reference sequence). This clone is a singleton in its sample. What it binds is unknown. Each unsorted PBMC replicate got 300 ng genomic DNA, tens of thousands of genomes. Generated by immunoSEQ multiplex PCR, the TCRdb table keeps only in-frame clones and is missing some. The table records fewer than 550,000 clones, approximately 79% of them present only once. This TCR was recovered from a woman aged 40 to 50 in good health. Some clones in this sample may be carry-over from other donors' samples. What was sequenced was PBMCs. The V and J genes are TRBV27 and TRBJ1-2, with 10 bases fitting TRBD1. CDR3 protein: CASSLTGGGYTF. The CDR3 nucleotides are TGTGCCAGCAGTTTGACAGGGGGCGGCTACACCTTC.